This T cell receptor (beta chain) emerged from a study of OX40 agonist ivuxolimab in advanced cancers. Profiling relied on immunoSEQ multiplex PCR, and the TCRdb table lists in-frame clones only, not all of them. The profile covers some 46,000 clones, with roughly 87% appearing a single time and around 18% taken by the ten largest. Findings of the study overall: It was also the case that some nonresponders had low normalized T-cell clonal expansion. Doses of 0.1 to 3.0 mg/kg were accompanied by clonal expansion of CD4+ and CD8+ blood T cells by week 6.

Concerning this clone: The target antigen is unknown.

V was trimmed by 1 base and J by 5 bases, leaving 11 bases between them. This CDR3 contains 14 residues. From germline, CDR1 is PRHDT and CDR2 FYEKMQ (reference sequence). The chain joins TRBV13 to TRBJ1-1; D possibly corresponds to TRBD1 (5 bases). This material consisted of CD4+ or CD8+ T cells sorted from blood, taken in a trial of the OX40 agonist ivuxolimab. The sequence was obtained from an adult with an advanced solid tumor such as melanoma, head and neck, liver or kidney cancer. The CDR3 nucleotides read TGTGCCAGCAGCTTAGCAGGGTCGGGGACTGAAGCTTTCTTT. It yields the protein CASSLAGSGTEAFF.